This T cell receptor (beta chain) originates from a study of T-cell memory formation after mild COVID-19. Study conclusions and caveats: A subset of responding clones appeared in pre-infection memory, suggesting cross-reactive memory joined. Shrinking CD4+ clones were chiefly CM and EM; CD8+ ones were chiefly EMRA.

Constant-segment primers and 5'RACE yielded cDNA libraries for TCR alpha and TCR beta, each carrying sample barcodes and UMIs. MiXCR was run by TCRdb on the 5' RACE reads, yielding one entry per CDR3 protein. The sample contains hundreds of thousands of distinct CDR3 sequences, about 20% of which appear only once. This clonotype was detected a few times. As yet, its antigen is unknown. Deletions cut 8 bases from V and 0 bases from J, with 13 bases between. This CDR3 is 14 amino acids long. Per the germline V gene, CDR1 is KGHDR and CDR2 is SFDVKD. This sequence joins TRBV24-1 and TRBJ2-7; the D gene could be TRBD1 or TRBD2 (5 bases each). This TCR derives from an adult woman who had mild COVID-19 (a few samples of this study predate the infection). Cell type and time point are not known. Sequenced sample: PBMCs or a T cell subset sorted from them (not recorded which). CDR3 region: CATTNWGSSYEQYF. Here the CDR3 DNA reads TGTGCCACCACGAACTGGGGGAGCTCCTACGAGCAGTACTTC.